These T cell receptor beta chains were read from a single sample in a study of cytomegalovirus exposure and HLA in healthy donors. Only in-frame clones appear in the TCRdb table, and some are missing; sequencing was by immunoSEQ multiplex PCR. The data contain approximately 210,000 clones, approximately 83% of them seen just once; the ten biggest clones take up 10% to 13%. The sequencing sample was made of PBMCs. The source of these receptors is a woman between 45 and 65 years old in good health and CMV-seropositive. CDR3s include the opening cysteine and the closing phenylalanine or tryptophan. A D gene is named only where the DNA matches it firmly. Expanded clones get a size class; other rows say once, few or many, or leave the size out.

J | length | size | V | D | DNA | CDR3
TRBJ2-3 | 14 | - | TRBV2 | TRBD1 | TGTGCCAGCAGTTACAGGGGGCGGACAGATACGCAGTATTTT | CASSYRGRTDTQYF
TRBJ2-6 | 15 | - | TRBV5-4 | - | TGTGCCAGCACCGCTGACACCTCTGGGGCCAACGTCCTGACTTTC | CASTADTSGANVLTF
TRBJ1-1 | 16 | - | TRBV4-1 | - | TGCGCCAGCAGCCAAGAAGGAGGGACGATGAACACTGAAGCTTTCTTT | CASSQEGGTMNTEAFF
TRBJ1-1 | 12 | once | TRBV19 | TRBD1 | TGTGCCAGCGCAGGGGGCGCTCCTGAAGCTTTCTTT | CASAGGAPEAFF
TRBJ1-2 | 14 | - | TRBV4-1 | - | TGCGCCAGCAGCCACCAACAGGGCCCCTATGGCTACACCTTC | CASSHQQGPYGYTF
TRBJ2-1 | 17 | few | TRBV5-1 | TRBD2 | TGCGCCAGCAGTCAAGATGTAGCGGGGGGCACCTACAATGAGCAGTTCTTC | CASSQDVAGGTYNEQFF
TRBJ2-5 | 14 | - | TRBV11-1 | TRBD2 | TGTGCCAGCAGCTACGGGGGGGCGGTCGAGACCCAGTACTTC | CASSYGGAVETQYF
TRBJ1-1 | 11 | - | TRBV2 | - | TGTGCCAGCAGTGAGACTACTGAAGCTTTTTTT | CASSETTEAFF
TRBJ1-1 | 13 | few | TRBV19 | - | TGTGCCAGTGCGACAGTCAGGAACACTGAAGCTTTCTTT | CASATVRNTEAFF
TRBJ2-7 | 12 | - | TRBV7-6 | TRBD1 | TGTGCCAGCAGCTCGGACAGGATCGAGCAGTACTTC | CASSSDRIEQYF
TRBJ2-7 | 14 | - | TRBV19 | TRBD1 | TGTGCCAGTACCGAGGTGGCAGGGGGCTACGAGCAGTACTTC | CASTEVAGGYEQYF
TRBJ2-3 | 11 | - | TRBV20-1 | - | TGCAGTGCTCTACTAGGGAATACGCAGTATTTT | CSALLGNTQYF
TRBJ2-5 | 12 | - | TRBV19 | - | TGTGCCAGTAGTAGCCAGGGTAGTACCCAGTACTTC | CASSSQGSTQYF
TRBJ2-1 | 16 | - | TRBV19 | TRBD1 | TGTGCCAGTAGTATAGATGACGGGACAGTCTACAATGAGCAGTTCTTC | CASSIDDGTVYNEQFF
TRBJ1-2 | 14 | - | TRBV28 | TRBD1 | TGTGCCAGCAGCCGGGACAGCTCTAACTATGGCTACACCTTC | CASSRDSSNYGYTF
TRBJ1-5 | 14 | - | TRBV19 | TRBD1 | TGTGCCACTAACACCGGGACAGCCAATCAGCCCCAGCATTTT | CATNTGTANQPQHF
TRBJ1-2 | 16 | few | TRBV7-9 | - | TGTGCCAGCAGCTTAGCCCTAGTGGAGGGGCGGGATGGCTACACCTTC | CASSLALVEGRDGYTF
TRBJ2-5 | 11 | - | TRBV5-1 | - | TGCGCCAGCAGCTTGGCCGGGGACCAGTACTTC | CASSLAGDQYF
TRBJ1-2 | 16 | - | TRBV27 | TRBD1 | TGTGCCAGCAGTTTACGGACAGGGGGGTTTTACTATGGCTACACCTTC | CASSLRTGGFYYGYTF
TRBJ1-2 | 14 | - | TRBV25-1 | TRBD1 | TGTGCCAGCAGTGAATGGGGGACAGGGGGCGACTACACCTTC | CASSEWGTGGDYTF
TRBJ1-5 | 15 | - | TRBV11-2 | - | TGTGCCAGCAGCTTAGGGGGGGTGAGCAATCAGCCCCAGCATTTT | CASSLGGVSNQPQHF
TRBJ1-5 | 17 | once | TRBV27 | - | TGTGCCAGCAGTTTCATTTTAGGAACAGTCCTCAATCAGCCCCAGCATTTT | CASSFILGTVLNQPQHF
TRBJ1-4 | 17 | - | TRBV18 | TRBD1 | TGTGCCAGCTCACCACCGGACAGGGGGCAGCTAGGTGAAAAACTGTTTTTT | CASSPPDRGQLGEKLFF
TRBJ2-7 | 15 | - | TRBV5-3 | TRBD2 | TGTGCCAGAGGGGAGGGTGGGCCATCCTCCTACGAGCAGTACTTC | CARGEGGPSSYEQYF
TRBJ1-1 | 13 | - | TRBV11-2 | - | TGTGCCAGCAGCTACCTGGGGCCCTCTGAAGCTTTCTTT | CASSYLGPSEAFF
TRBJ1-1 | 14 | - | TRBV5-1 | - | TGCGCCAGCAGCTCCTTTGGGCTTAGCACTGAAGCTTTCTTT | CASSSFGLSTEAFF
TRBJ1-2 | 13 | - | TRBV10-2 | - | TGCGCCAGCAGTGAAGACAGAAACTATGGCTACACCTTC | CASSEDRNYGYTF
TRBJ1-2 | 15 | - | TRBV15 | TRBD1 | TGTGCCACCAGCAGAGATCAGGGGGCTTCGGCGGGCTACACCTTC | CATSRDQGASAGYTF
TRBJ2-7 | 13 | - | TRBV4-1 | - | TGCGCCAGCAGCCTCCGGTTGTCCTACGAGCAGTACTTC | CASSLRLSYEQYF
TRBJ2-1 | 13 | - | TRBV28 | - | TGTGCCAGCAGTTGGCAGGGGTGGAATGAGCAGTTCTTC | CASSWQGWNEQFF
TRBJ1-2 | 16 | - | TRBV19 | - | TGTGCCAGTAGTATAGGCCAGGGAACTACTCGCGATGGCTACACCTTC | CASSIGQGTTRDGYTF
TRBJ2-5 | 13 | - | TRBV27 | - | TGTGCCAGCAGTCGGCAGGGGGGAGAGACCCAGTACTTC | CASSRQGGETQYF
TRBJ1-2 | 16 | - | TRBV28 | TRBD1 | TGTGCCAGCAGCCCAGGGGACAGGGTGGTTAACTATGGCTACACCTTC | CASSPGDRVVNYGYTF
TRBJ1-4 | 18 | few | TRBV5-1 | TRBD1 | TGCGCCAGCAGCTTGGCCGGGGGACAGGGGGCGGCTAATGAAAAACTGTTTTTT | CASSLAGGQGAANEKLFF
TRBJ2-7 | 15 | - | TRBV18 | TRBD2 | TGTGCCAGCTCACATCCTAGCGGGGGGGCGTATGAGCAGTACTTC | CASSHPSGGAYEQYF
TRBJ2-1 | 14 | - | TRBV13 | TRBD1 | TGTGCCAGCAGCTTAGGGAGAAGGGGGCGTGAGCAGTTCTTC | CASSLGRRGREQFF
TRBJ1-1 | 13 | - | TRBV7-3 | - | TGTGCCAGCAGCCCCAGCCGAGGTGGGGAAGCTTTCTTT | CASSPSRGGEAFF
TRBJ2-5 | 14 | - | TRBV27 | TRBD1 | TGTGCCAGCAGCAAAGGGACAGGGGTCGAGACCCAGTACTTC | CASSKGTGVETQYF
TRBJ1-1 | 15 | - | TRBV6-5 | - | TGTGCCAGCAGTTACTCGAACAGGGAGGGCACTGAAGCTTTCTTT | CASSYSNREGTEAFF
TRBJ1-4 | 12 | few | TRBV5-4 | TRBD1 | TGTGCCTCAACAGGGGTAGGAGAAAAACTGTTTTTT | CASTGVGEKLFF
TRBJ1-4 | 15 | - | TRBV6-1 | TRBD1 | TGTGCCAGCAGGGACAGGGGATATGTCGATGAAAAACTGTTTTTT | CASRDRGYVDEKLFF
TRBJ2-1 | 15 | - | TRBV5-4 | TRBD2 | TGTGCCAGCAGCCAGCCGGGACTAGCGAGCAATGAGCAGTTCTTC | CASSQPGLASNEQFF
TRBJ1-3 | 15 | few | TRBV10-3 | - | TGTGCCATCAGTGATACGGGGAAAGGTGGAAACACCATATATTTT | CAISDTGKGGNTIYF
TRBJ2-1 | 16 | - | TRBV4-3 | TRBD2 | TGCGCCAGCAGCCAAGTGAGCGGGGGGGCCGGCAATGAGCAGTTCTTC | CASSQVSGGAGNEQFF
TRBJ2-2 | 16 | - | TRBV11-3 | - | TGTGCCAGCAGCTTAGGAGTGGTAGAAAACACCGGGGAGCTGTTTTTT | CASSLGVVENTGELFF
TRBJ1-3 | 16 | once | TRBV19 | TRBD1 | TGTGCCAGTACCCCACAGGGGAGATTCTCTGGAAACACCATATATTTT | CASTPQGRFSGNTIYF
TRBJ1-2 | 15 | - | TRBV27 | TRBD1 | TGTGCCAGCAGTCCCCTCGACAGGGTAGGGAATGGCTACACCTTC | CASSPLDRVGNGYTF